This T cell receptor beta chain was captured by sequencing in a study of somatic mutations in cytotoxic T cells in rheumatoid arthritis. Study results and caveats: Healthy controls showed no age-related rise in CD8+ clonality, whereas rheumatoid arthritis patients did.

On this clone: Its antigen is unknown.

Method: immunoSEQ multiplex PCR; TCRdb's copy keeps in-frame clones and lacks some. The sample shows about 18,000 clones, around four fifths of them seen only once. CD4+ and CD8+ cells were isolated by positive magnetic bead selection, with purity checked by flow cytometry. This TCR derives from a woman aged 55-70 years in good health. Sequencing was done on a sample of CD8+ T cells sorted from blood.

The CDR3 coding sequence is TGTGCCAGCAGTTTGAGGGACAGGGACGACGAGCAGTACTTC. Its translation is CASSLRDRDDEQYF. The chain is built from TRBV28 and TRBJ2-7, with TRBD1 identical over 9 bases. This CDR3 region has 14 residues. Germline CDR1 MDHEN, CDR2 SYDVKM. V was clipped by 3 bases and J by 5 bases; unmatched bases: 5.